This TCR beta chain was sequenced in a study of molecular identifiers for immune sequencing clone quantification. The naive CD8 libraries originated from between roughly 17,000 and 1,000,000 sorted cells and drew on 10%, 30% or 50% RNA. A note on this clonotype: Antigen: not known. A much larger clone differs by one base, so this may be a read error.

Study observations and caveats: Effector cells kept over 98% of their molecules in clones above 20 RNA copies, while naive cells kept under 1% there.

TCRdb recomputed calls from the PCR reads with MiXCR, one row per CDR3 protein. The table lists 65,000 or so distinct CDR3 sequences, approximately 17% of them singletons. This sequence originates from a human donor in good health. Some libraries in this study had Jurkat cell RNA spiked in. The source material was naive CD8+ T cells from blood, with Jurkat cell RNA spiked in. Documented subset: FACS-sorted CD8+CD4-CCR7+CD45RA+ naive T cells.

The CDR3 loop reads CASSYLVLAGVADTQYF. CDR3 in DNA: TGTGCCAGCAGCTACCTAGTGTTAGCGGGGGTAGCAGATACGCAGTATTTT. This chain joins TRBV11-2 and TRBJ2-3, with 9 bases matching TRBD2. This CDR3 is built from 17 residues. Germline V gene lookup returns CDR1 SGHAT and CDR2 FQNNGV. Trimming at V came to 4 bases and at J to 4 bases, leaving 12 bases not matched to a gene.